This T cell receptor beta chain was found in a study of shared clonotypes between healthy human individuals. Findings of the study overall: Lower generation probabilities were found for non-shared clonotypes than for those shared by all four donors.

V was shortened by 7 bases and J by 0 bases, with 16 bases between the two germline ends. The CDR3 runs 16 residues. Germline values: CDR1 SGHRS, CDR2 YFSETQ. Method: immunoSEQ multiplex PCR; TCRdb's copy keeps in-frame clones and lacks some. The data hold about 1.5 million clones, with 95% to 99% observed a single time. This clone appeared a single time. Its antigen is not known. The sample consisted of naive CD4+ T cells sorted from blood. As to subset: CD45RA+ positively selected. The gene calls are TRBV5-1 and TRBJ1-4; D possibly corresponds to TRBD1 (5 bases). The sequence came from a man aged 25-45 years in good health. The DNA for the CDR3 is TGCGCCAGCCGGGCGGGGGGATTGGCAACTAATGAAAAACTGTTTTTT. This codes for CASRAGGLATNEKLFF.